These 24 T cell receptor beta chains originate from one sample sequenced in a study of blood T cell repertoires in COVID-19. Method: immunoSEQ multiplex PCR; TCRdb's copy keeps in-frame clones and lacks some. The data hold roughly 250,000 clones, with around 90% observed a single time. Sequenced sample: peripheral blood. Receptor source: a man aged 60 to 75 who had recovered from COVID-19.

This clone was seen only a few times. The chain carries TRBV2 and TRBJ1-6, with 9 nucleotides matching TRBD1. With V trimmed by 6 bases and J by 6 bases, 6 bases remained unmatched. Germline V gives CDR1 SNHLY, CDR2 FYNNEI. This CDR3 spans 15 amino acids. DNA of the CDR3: TGTGCCAGCAGAGGACAGGGGCCGGGTAATTCACCCCTCCACTTT. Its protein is CASRGQGPGNSPLHF. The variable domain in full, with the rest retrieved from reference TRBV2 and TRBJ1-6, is EPEVTQTPSHQVTQMGQEVILRCVPISNHLYFYWYRQILGQKVEFLVSFYNNEISEKSEIFDDQFSVERPDGSNFTLKIRSTKLEDSAMYFCASRGQGPGNSPLHFGNGTRLTVT.

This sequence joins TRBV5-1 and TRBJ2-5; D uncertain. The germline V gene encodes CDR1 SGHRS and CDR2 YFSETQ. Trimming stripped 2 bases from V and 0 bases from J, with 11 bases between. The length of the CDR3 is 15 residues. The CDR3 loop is CASSLSGRNQETQYF. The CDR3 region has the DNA TGCGCCAGCAGCTTATCAGGCCGCAACCAAGAGACCCAGTACTTC. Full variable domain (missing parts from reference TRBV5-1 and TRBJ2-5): KAGVTQTPRYLIKTRGQQVTLSCSPISGHRSVSWYQQTPGQGLQFLFEYFSETQRNKGNFPGRFSGRQFSNSRSEMNVSTLELGDSALYLCASSLSGRNQETQYFGPGTRLLVL.

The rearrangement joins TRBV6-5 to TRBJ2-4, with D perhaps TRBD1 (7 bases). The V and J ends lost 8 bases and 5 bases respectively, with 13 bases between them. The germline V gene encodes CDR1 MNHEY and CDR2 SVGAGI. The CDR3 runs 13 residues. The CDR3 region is CASGGGLQNIQYF. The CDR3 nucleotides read TGTGCCAGCGGAGGGGGCTTACAAAACATTCAGTACTTC.

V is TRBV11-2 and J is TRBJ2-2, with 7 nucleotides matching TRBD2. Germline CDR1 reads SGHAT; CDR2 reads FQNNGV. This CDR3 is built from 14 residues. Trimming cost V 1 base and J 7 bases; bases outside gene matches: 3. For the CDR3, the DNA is TGTGCCAGCAGCTTAGGGGGAGGGATCGGGGAGCTGTTTTTT. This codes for CASSLGGGIGELFF. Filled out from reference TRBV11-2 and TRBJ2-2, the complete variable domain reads EAGVAQSPRYKIIEKRQSVAFWCNPISGHATLYWYQQILGQGPKLLIQFQNNGVVDDSQLPKDRFSAERLKGVDSTLKIQPAKLEDSAVYLCASSLGGGIGELFFGEGSRLTVL.

CDR3 protein: CASSSETGFYNEQFF. Here the CDR3 DNA reads TGCGCCAGCAGCTCAGAGACAGGTTTTTACAATGAGCAGTTCTTC. The chain combines TRBV5-1 with TRBJ2-1; a weak D match, TRBD1 (6 bases). Trimming removed 3 bases at V and 4 bases at J, with 14 bases between. From germline, CDR1 is SGHRS and CDR2 YFSETQ. This CDR3 region has 15 residues.

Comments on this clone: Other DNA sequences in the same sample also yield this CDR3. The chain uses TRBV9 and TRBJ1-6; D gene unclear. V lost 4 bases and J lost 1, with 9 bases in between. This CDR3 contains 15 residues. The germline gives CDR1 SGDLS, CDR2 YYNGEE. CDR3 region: CASSPAGSYNSPLHF. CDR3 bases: TGTGCCAGCAGCCCGGCGGGATCCTATAATTCACCCCTCCACTTT.

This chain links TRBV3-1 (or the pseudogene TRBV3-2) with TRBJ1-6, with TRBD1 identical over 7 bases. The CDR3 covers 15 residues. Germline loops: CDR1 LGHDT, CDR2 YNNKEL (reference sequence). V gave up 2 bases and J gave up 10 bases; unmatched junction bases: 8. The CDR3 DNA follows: TGTGCCAGCAGCCAATACCGGGACAGATACTCACCCCTCCACTTT. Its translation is CASSQYRDRYSPLHF.

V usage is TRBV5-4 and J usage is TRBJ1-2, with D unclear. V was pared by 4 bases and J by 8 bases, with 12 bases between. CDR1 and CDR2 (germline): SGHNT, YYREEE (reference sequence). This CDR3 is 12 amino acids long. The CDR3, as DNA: TGTGCCAGCAGCGTTGACGGGAGGGGCTACACCTTC. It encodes CASSVDGRGYTF.

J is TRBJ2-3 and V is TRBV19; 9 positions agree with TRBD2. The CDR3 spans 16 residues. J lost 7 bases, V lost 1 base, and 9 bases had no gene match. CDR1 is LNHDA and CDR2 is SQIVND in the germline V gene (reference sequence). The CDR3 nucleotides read TGTGCCAGTAGTATAGCTGTGACTAGCGGATCTTATACGCAGTATTTT. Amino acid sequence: CASSIAVTSGSYTQYF.

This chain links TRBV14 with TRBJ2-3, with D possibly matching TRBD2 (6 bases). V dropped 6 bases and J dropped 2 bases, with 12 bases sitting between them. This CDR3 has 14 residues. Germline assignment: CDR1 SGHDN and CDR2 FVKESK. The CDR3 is CASRGRTYTDTQYF. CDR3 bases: TGTGCCAGCAGAGGGAGGACTTACACAGATACGCAGTATTTT.

In DNA form, the CDR3 reads TGTGCCAGCAGCCAAGAGGTATCTTGGCAGGGGGCAAGCGATGAGCAGTTCTTC. Protein sequence: CASSQEVSWQGASDEQFF. This chain uses TRBV4-2 with TRBJ2-1; 8 positions agree with TRBD1. With V trimmed by 0 bases and J by 8 bases, 15 bases remained unmatched. This CDR3 has 18 amino acids. Germline CDR1 LGHNA, CDR2 YNFKEQ.

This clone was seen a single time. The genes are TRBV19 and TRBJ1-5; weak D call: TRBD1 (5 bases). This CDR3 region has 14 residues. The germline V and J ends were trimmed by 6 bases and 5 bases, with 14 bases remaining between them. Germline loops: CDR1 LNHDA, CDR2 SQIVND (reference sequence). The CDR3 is CASRLRVGDQPQHF. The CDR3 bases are TGTGCCAGTAGACTCAGGGTCGGTGATCAGCCCCAGCATTTT.

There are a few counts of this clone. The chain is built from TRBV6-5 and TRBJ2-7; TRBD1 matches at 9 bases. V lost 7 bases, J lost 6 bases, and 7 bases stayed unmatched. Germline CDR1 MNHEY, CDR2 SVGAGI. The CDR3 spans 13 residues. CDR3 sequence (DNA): TGTGCCAGCACTCGAGGGACAGGGATCGAGCAGTACTTC. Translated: CASTRGTGIEQYF.

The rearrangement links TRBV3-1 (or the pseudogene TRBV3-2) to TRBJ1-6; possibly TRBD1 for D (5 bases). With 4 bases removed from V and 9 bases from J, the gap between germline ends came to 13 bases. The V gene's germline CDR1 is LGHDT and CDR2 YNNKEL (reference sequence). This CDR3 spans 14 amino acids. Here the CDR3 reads CASSPRDGSSPLHF. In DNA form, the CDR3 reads TGTGCCAGCAGCCCCCGGGACGGGAGTTCACCCCTCCACTTT.

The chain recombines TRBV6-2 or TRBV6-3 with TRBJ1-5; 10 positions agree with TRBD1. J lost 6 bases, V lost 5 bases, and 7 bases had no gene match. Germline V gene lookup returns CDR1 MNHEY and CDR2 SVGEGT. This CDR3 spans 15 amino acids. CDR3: CASSRRQGAGQPQHF. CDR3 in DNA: TGTGCCAGCAGTCGTAGACAGGGGGCAGGTCAGCCCCAGCATTTT.

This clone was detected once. The CDR3 reads CASSSGLAGAFTDTQYF. The CDR3 DNA follows: TGTGCCAGCAGTTCGGGACTAGCGGGGGCCTTCACAGATACGCAGTATTTT. J is TRBJ2-3 and V is TRBV6-2 or TRBV6-3, with 14 bases identical to TRBD2. There are 17 residues in the CDR3. The V and J ends lost 4 bases and 2 bases, in that order; junction bases with no gene match: 5. Germline CDR1 MNHEY, CDR2 SVGEGT.

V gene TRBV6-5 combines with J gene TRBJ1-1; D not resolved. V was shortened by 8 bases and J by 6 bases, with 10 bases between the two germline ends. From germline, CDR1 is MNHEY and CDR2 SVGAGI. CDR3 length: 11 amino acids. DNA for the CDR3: TGTGCCAGCCGGCGGGGTGCTGAAGCTTTCTTT. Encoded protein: CASRRGAEAFF.

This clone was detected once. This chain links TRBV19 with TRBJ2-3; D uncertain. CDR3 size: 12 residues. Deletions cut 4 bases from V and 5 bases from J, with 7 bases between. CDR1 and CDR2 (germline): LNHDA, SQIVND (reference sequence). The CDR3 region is CASSKAGDTQYF. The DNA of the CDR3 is TGTGCCAGTAGTAAAGCCGGAGATACGCAGTATTTT.

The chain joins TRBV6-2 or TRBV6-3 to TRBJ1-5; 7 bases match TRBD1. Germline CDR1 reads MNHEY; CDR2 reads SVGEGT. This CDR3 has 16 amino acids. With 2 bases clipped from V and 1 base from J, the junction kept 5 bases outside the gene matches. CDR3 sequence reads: CASSYPGGKSNQPQHF. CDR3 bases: TGTGCCAGCAGTTACCCAGGGGGGAAAAGCAATCAGCCCCAGCATTTT.

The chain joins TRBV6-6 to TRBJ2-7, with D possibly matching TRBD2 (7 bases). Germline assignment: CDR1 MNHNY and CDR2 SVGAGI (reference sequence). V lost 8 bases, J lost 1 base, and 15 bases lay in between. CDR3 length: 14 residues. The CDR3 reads CASRTSGTSYEQYF. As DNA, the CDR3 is TGTGCCAGCCGAACCAGCGGGACATCCTACGAGCAGTACTTC.

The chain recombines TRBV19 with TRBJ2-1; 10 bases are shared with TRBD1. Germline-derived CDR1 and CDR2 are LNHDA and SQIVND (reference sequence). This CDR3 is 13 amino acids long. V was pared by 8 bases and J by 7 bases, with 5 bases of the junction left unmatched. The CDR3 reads CASQRDRGNEQFF. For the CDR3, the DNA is TGTGCCAGTCAGAGGGACAGGGGAAATGAGCAGTTCTTC.

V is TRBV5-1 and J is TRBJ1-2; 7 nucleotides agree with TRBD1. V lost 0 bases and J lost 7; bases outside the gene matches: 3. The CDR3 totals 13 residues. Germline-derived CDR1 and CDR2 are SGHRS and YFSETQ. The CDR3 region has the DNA TGCGCCAGCAGCTTGGCGGGACAGTCTGGCTACACCTTC. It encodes CASSLAGQSGYTF. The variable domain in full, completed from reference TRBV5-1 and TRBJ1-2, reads KAGVTQTPRYLIKTRGQQVTLSCSPISGHRSVSWYQQTPGQGLQFLFEYFSETQRNKGNFPGRFSGRQFSNSRSEMNVSTLELGDSALYLCASSLAGQSGYTFGSGTRLTVV.

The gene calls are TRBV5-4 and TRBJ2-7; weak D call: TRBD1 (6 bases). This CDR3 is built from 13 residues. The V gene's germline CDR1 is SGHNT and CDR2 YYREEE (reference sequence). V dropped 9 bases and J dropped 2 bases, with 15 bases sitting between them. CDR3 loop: CATPGHETYEQYF. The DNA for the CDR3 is TGTGCCACCCCGGGACATGAGACCTACGAGCAGTACTTC.

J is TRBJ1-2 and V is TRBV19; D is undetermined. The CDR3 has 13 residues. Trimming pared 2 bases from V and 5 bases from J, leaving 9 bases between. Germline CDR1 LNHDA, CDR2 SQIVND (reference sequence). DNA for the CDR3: TGTGCCAGTAGTATATCGAGGGTATATGGCTACACCTTC. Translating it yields CASSISRVYGYTF.